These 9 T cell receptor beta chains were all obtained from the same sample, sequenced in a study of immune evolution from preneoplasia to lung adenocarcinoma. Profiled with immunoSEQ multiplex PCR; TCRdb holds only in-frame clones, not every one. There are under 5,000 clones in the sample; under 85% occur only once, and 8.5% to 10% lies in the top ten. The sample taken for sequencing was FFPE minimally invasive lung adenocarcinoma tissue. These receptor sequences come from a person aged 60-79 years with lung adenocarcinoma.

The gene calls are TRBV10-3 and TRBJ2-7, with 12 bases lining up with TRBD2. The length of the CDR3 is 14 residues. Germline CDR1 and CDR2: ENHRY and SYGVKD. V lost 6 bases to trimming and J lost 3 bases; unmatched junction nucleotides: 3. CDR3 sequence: CAISRTSGDYEQYF. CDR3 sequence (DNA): TGTGCCATCAGCCGGACTAGCGGGGACTACGAGCAGTACTTC.

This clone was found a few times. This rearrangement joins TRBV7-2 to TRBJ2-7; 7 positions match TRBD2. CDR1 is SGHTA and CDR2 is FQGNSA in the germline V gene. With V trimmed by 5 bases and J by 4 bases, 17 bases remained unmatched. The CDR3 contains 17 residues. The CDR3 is CASSPTWGGAQTYEQYF. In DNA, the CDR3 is TGTGCCAGCAGCCCAACATGGGGAGGGGCCCAGACTTACGAGCAGTACTTC.

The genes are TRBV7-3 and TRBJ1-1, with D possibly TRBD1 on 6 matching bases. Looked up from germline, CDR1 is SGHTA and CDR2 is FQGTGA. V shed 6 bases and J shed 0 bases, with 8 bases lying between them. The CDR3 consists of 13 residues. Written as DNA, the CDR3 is TGTGCCAGCAGTCGGACAGTGAACACTGAAGCTTTCTTT. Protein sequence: CASSRTVNTEAFF.

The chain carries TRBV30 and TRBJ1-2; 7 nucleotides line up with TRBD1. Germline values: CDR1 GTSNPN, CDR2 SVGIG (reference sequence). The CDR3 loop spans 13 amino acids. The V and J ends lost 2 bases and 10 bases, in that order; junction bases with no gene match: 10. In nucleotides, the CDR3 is TGTGCCTGGAGTCCAGACAGGGCTTCCGACTACACCTTC. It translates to CAWSPDRASDYTF.

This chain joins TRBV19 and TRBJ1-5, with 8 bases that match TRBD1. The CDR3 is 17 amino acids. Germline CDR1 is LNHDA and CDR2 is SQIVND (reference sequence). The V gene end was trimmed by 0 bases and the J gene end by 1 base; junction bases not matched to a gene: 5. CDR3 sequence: CASSIDSTGVSNQPQHF. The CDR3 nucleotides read TGTGCCAGTAGTATAGATTCGACAGGGGTAAGCAATCAGCCCCAGCATTTT.

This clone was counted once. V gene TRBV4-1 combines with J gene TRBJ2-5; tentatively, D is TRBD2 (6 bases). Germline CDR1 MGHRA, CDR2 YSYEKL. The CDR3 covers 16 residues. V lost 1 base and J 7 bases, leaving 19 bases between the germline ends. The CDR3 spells CASSQAESGVGGTQYF. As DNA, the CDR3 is TGCGCCAGCAGCCAAGCTGAATCCGGAGTGGGGGGGACCCAGTACTTC.

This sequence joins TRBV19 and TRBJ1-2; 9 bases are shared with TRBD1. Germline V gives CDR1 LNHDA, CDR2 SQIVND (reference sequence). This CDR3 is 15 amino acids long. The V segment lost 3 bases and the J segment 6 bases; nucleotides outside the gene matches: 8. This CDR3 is CASSIATGGADGYTF. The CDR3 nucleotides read TGTGCCAGTAGTATCGCTACAGGGGGCGCGGATGGCTACACCTTC.

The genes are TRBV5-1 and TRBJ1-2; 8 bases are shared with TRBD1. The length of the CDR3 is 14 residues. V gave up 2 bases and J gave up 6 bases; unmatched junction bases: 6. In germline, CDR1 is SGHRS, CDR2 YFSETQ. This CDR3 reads CASSFGTGSNGYTF. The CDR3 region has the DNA TGCGCCAGCAGCTTCGGGACAGGCTCAAATGGCTACACCTTC. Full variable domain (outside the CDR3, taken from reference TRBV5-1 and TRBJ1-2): KAGVTQTPRYLIKTRGQQVTLSCSPISGHRSVSWYQQTPGQGLQFLFEYFSETQRNKGNFPGRFSGRQFSNSRSEMNVSTLELGDSALYLCASSFGTGSNGYTFGSGTRLTVV.

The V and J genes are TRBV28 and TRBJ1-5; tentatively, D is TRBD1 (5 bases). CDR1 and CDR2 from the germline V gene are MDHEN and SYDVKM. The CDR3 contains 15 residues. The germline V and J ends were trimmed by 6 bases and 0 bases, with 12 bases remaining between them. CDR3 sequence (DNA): TGTGCCAGCAGCCACGGACACATTAGCAATCAGCCCCAGCATTTT. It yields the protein CASSHGHISNQPQHF.